Listed below are T cell receptor beta chains from one sample, sequenced in a study of PD-1 blockade in classical Hodgkin lymphoma. Assay: immunoSEQ multiplex PCR; the TCRdb copy retains only in-frame clones and omits some. The sample contains fewer than 13,000 clones, over 80% of which appear only once. The sample here was CD4+ T cells from blood, taken before the fourth cycle of nivolumab. The receptors come from a human donor with classical Hodgkin lymphoma. The CDR3 runs from the conserved cysteine through the conserved F or W. D genes are given only for firm matches.

J gene,V gene,D gene,CDR3 protein
TRBJ1-6,TRBV2,-,CASSGGKGNSPLHF
TRBJ2-3,TRBV4-3,-,CASSQEAGFSTDTQYF
TRBJ1-1,TRBV7-2,-,CASSLKWGDTEAFF
TRBJ1-2,TRBV7-2,TRBD1,CASARAGGNYGYTF
TRBJ2-7,TRBV19,TRBD1,CASRRDRDYEQYF
TRBJ2-7,TRBV11-2,-,CASSLAVGPYEQYF
TRBJ2-1,TRBV30,-,CAWSVRQYNEQFF
TRBJ2-1,TRBV10-3,-,CAISESQQVPYNEQFF
TRBJ2-7,TRBV27,-,CASSLGRSSPREQYF
TRBJ1-5,TRBV10-3,-,CAISESDQPQHF
TRBJ2-2,TRBV18,TRBD1,CASSPKRGQLNTGELFF
TRBJ1-2,TRBV9,-,CASNTPRTTGNYGYTF
TRBJ2-1,TRBV11-3,TRBD2,CASSLGGLATYNEQFF
TRBJ2-1,TRBV10-3,TRBD2,CATSGSSYNEQFF
TRBJ1-1,TRBV7-9,-,CASTKGPSDTEAFF
TRBJ2-7,TRBV7-9,-,CASSHSGTPLEQYF
TRBJ2-1,TRBV27,-,CASSTRTVYNEQFF
TRBJ2-3,TRBV5-8,-,CASSFRVGTDTQYF
TRBJ1-1,TRBV30,-,CAWSVGGNTEAFF
TRBJ1-1,TRBV10-3,-,CAISRQVMDTEAFF
TRBJ2-7,TRBV4-2,-,CASSQVALSSYEQYF
TRBJ2-2,TRBV11-2,TRBD1,CASSSDRGGELFF
TRBJ2-5,TRBV4-2,TRBD2,CASSQPGLGEETQYF
TRBJ2-3,TRBV5-6,-,CASSPEYPPYTDTQYF
TRBJ2-7,TRBV11-3,TRBD1,CASSKGQAAGEQYF
TRBJ1-1,TRBV7-6,-,CASSLGFRENAAFF
TRBJ2-7,TRBV2,-,CASSVVDSYEQYF
TRBJ2-7,TRBV29-1,-,CSVGLVSYEQYF
TRBJ2-5,TRBV5-1,TRBD1,CASSIQGFSKETQYF
TRBJ1-2,TRBV23-1,TRBD1,CASSQSGDRVKGYTF
TRBJ1-1,TRBV19,-,CASSRGKANGLNTEAFF
TRBJ2-1,TRBV7-6,TRBD2,CASSLAGGGAYNEQFF
TRBJ1-1,TRBV5-1,-,CASSLSGANTEAFF
TRBJ1-5,TRBV30,-,CAWSIPGQADQPQHF
TRBJ2-2,TRBV2,-,CASSYRATGELFF
TRBJ2-2,TRBV28,-,CASSLGNTGELFF
TRBJ1-2,TRBV4-1,-,CASSQDRFFYGYTF
TRBJ1-6,TRBV7-9,-,CASSLARFRNSPLHF
TRBJ1-5,TRBV29-1,-,CSVRGSVSNQPQHF
TRBJ2-1,TRBV6-5,-,CASSINRGLHNEQFF
TRBJ1-1,TRBV9,TRBD1,CASSVGAGGIGTEAFF
TRBJ2-7,TRBV4-3,TRBD2,CASSQDWGGAPSYEQYF
-,TRBV7-9,TRBD1,CASSLGQGARDEQYF
TRBJ2-7,TRBV27,TRBD2,CASSLRTSGSYEQYF
TRBJ2-2,TRBV10-3,TRBD1,CAISEKGAGTGELFF
TRBJ1-1,TRBV9,-,CASSVAAGGHTEAFF
TRBJ1-2,TRBV19,-,CASSISRNYGYTF
TRBJ2-1,TRBV7-2,-,CASSLFSPGINEQFF